This T cell receptor beta chain was observed in a study of read filtering for tumor transcriptome and immune sequencing. Study-wide findings and caveats: Around 84% of IR-seq clonotypes had one read, totaling around 3.3% of reads; RNA-seq: roughly 76% and 46%.

The library was built from around 380 ng RNA with molecular barcoded adaptors for alpha/delta and beta/gamma chains. One entry per CDR3 protein results from TCRdb running MiXCR on the reads. The data show about 50,000 distinct CDR3 sequences, 15% to 20% seen once. This clonotype was recorded at least ten times. Its antigen is not known. Germline V gene lookup returns CDR1 SGHRS and CDR2 YFSETQ. V lost 4 bases to trimming and J lost 6 bases; unmatched junction nucleotides: 6. The CDR3 loop spans 14 amino acids. The receptor's source is a donor over 35 with multiple myeloma. Sequenced: a population of CD138-negative cells sorted from bone marrow. The chain joins TRBV5-1 to TRBJ1-1, with 10 bases identical to TRBD1. CDR3 sequence (DNA): TGCGCCAGCAGCCTTGGACAGGGGGTACCTGAAGCTTTCTTT. Translated, it gives CASSLGQGVPEAFF.